This T cell receptor (beta chain) was sequenced for a study of T cell changes during pregnancy in multiple sclerosis. This CDR3 has 16 amino acids. CDR1 and CDR2 (germline): MGHDK, SYGVNS. Trimming cost V 5 bases and J 1 base; bases outside gene matches: 6. Sequencing used immunoSEQ multiplex PCR; TCRdb keeps in-frame clones, though not all of them. The table has over 10,000 clones, over 90% seen once; the top ten hold approximately 0.3%. This clone was observed a handful of times. Specimen: CD4+ T cells from peripheral blood mononuclear cells, collected before pregnancy. The chain links TRBV25-1 to TRBJ1-1; TRBD1 matches at 11 bases. This receptor was taken from a female donor with multiple sclerosis, enrolled in a pregnancy study. This CDR3 reads CASSIGTGGGNTEAFF. The CDR3 bases are TGTGCCAGCAGTATCGGGACAGGGGGAGGGAACACTGAAGCTTTCTTT.